The 27 T cell receptor beta chains presented below share a single source sample, sequenced in a study of molecular identifiers for immune sequencing clone quantification. TCRdb re-analysed the PCR reads in MiXCR, keeping a single row per CDR3 protein. The profile covers around 480,000 distinct CDR3 sequences, with over 20% appearing a single time and roughly 0.81% taken by the ten largest. The sequencing input was naive CD8+ T cells from blood, with Jurkat cell RNA spiked in. Subset defined: FACS-sorted CD8+CD4-CCR7+CD45RA+ naive T cells. The receptor source for this set is a human donor in good health. Some libraries in this study had Jurkat cell RNA spiked in.

This clonotype was counted many times. The J gene is TRBJ2-3, the V gene TRBV13, with D possibly matching TRBD2 (6 bases). V was shortened by 0 bases and J by 3 bases, with 10 bases between the two germline ends. This CDR3 is 15 amino acids long. The germline CDR1 and CDR2 sequences are PRHDT and FYEKMQ (reference sequence). CDR3 amino acids: CASSLGGTVTDTQYF. As DNA, the CDR3 is TGTGCCAGCAGCTTAGGGGGGACTGTTACAGATACGCAGTATTTT.

This clonotype was picked up a small number of times. The chain links TRBV4-2 to TRBJ2-7, with 10 bases fitting TRBD1. V was pared by 1 base and J by 2 bases, with 5 bases of the junction left unmatched. The CDR3 is 16 residues long. Germline CDR1 is LGHNA and CDR2 is YNFKEQ. The CDR3 loop is CASSQATGGATYEQYF. The CDR3, as DNA: TGTGCCAGCAGCCAAGCGACAGGGGGCGCAACCTACGAGCAGTACTTC.

This clonotype was picked up many times. V is TRBV6-2 or TRBV6-3 and J is TRBJ2-3, with a tentative D call TRBD1 (6 bases). V was trimmed by 2 bases and J by 0 bases, leaving 12 bases between them. The CDR3 length is 16 residues. Germline-derived CDR1 and CDR2 are MNHEY and SVGEGT. The CDR3 DNA reads TGTGCCAGCAGTTACGGACAGTTGACGAGCACAGATACGCAGTATTTT. Its translation is CASSYGQLTSTDTQYF.

This clonotype was seen a few times. The chain combines TRBV7-2 with TRBJ2-7; 12 nucleotides align to TRBD2. Germline V gene lookup returns CDR1 SGHTA and CDR2 FQGNSA. This CDR3 is 16 amino acids long. V shed 4 bases, J shed 4 bases, and the junction held 8 bases outside the gene matches. This CDR3 reads CASSSSGLAGWYEQYF. CDR3 DNA: TGTGCCAGCAGCTCCAGTGGACTAGCGGGGTGGTACGAGCAGTACTTC.

The rearrangement uses TRBV14 and TRBJ2-7; no definite D call. Per the germline V gene, CDR1 is SGHDN and CDR2 is FVKESK. The CDR3 loop spans 12 amino acids. Trimming took off 2 bases at V and 3 bases at J, with 5 bases between the two ends. CDR3 nucleotides: TGTGCCAGCAGCCAATTCGGCTACGAGCAGTACTTC. It is translated as CASSQFGYEQYF.

This clonotype was observed many times. J is TRBJ2-3 and V is TRBV7-6; D unresolved. Per germline, CDR1 SGHVS and CDR2 FNYEAQ. V was trimmed by 2 bases and J by 4 bases, leaving 10 bases between them. CDR3 length: 14 residues. DNA for the CDR3: TGTGCCAGCAGCTTATATACGGAGTCAGATACGCAGTATTTT. It specifies CASSLYTESDTQYF.

This clonotype has ten or more counts. The V gene is TRBV7-9, the J gene TRBJ2-7; TRBD2 matches 12 bases. This CDR3 spans 15 amino acids. The trim removed 6 bases at V and 3 bases at J, leaving 6 bases unmatched. Germline V gene sequence: CDR1 SEHNR, CDR2 FQNEAQ (reference sequence). In nucleotides, the CDR3 is TGTGCCAGCAGTTTCGGGACTAGCGGGTTCTACGAGCAGTACTTC. Translating it yields CASSFGTSGFYEQYF.

With respect to this clonotype: A single base separates this from a much larger clone, so it may be a read error. CDR3 sequence (DNA): TGTGCCAGTAGTATTTCCCAGAACACTGAAGCTTCCTTT. Translating it yields CASSISQNTEASF. The chain links TRBV19 to TRBJ1-1; D gene unclear. The CDR3 length is 13 residues. Germline V CDR1 and CDR2: LNHDA, SQIVND (reference sequence).

This rearrangement joins TRBV7-9 to TRBJ2-1; possible D gene TRBD1, 6 bases. Germline V gene lookup returns CDR1 SEHNR and CDR2 FQNEAQ (reference sequence). V lost 5 bases to trimming and J lost 0 bases, with 17 bases between them. The length of the CDR3 is 17 residues. The CDR3 spells CASSPEPRGFSYNEQFF. In DNA form, the CDR3 reads TGTGCCAGCAGCCCAGAGCCCAGGGGTTTCTCCTACAATGAGCAGTTCTTC.

This clonotype came up many times. This rearrangement joins TRBV30 to TRBJ1-1; D unclear. Trimming removed 1 base at V and 3 bases at J, with 3 bases between. Germline-derived CDR1 and CDR2 are GTSNPN and SVGIG (reference sequence). The CDR3 length is 11 residues. The CDR3 region is CAWSEYTEAFF. CDR3 in DNA: TGTGCCTGGAGTGAGTACACTGAAGCTTTCTTT.

This chain's CDR3 is CASSQDLLSYEQYF. CDR3 sequence (DNA): TGCGCCAGCAGCCAAGATCTCCTCTCCTACGAGCAGTACTTC. The chain joins TRBV4-3 to TRBJ2-7; D gene ambiguous. CDR3 length: 14 residues. With 0 bases removed from V and 0 bases from J, the gap between germline ends came to 6 bases. Germline V gene lookup returns CDR1 LGHNA and CDR2 YSLEER.

The V call is TRBV29-1, the J call TRBJ1-2; possible D gene TRBD1, 6 bases. CDR1 is SQVTM and CDR2 is ANQGSEA in the germline V gene. There are 14 residues in the CDR3. V dropped 8 bases and J dropped 0 bases, with 16 bases sitting between them. CDR3 coding DNA: TGCAGCACCAGGGCAGGGGCCGCTAACTATGGCTACACCTTC. Translation gives CSTRAGAANYGYTF.

The chain links TRBV2 to TRBJ1-2; D unresolved. CDR3 length: 14 residues. Germline CDR1 and CDR2: SNHLY and FYNNEI. With 7 bases removed from V and 4 bases from J, the gap between germline ends came to 16 bases. The CDR3 DNA sequence: TGTGCCAGCAACGTGTTCCCGGGAGCCTATGGCTACACCTTC. This encodes CASNVFPGAYGYTF.

Concerning this clonotype itself: Possible read error: a much larger clone is one base away. This CDR3 fails to terminate in the conserved phenylalanine or tryptophan, so it likely reflects a read error. The chain combines TRBV7-2 with TRBJ2-5; possibly TRBD2 for D (5 bases). Germline V gives CDR1 SGHTA, CDR2 FQGNSA. The CDR3 has 20 amino acids. Between the trimmed V and J ends, which lost 2 bases and 0 bases, there was a span of 25 bases. Written as DNA, the CDR3 is TGTGCCAGCAGCTTACCCGGGAAACAGTACAGAAGCGGAGACCAAGAGACCCAGTACTCC. It yields the protein CASSLPGKQYRSGDQETQYS.

This clonotype was observed a handful of times. V gene TRBV5-6 combines with J gene TRBJ2-5; TRBD2 matches at 7 bases. Losses at the gene ends were 0 bases for V and 2 bases for J; bases not matched to a gene: 10. CDR3 length: 17 amino acids. Germline-derived CDR1 and CDR2 are SGHDT and YYEEEE. The CDR3 DNA sequence: TGTGCCAGCAGCTTGGATATTCGGGAGGCGCGTCAAGAGACCCAGTACTTC. It yields the protein CASSLDIREARQETQYF. The full variable domain, completed using reference TRBV5-6 and TRBJ2-5, is DAGVTQSPTHLIKTRGQQVTLRCSPKSGHDTVSWYQQALGQGPQFIFQYYEEEERQRGNFPDRFSGHQFPNYSSELNVNALLLGDSALYLCASSLDIREARQETQYFGPGTRLLVL.

V is TRBV19 and J is TRBJ1-1; the D gene is possibly TRBD1 (5 bases). The germline CDR1 and CDR2 sequences are LNHDA and SQIVND (reference sequence). CDR3 length: 13 amino acids. The V end lost 2 bases, the J end lost 4 bases, and 8 bases lay between the germline ends. The CDR3 bases are TGTGCCAGTAGTATATGGGGGAGCACTGAAGCTTTCTTT. Translating it yields CASSIWGSTEAFF.

This clonotype was observed a handful of times. The chain is built from TRBV5-6 and TRBJ1-5, with TRBD1 as a possible D gene (6 bases). The germline gives CDR1 SGHDT, CDR2 YYEEEE. The CDR3 loop spans 13 amino acids. Trimming took 4 bases from V and 5 from J, leaving 10 bases between them. CDR3 in DNA: TGTGCCAGCAGCCAAAGACAGGATCAGCCCCAGCATTTT. Encoded protein: CASSQRQDQPQHF.

The gene calls are TRBV4-1 and TRBJ2-5; D is unclear. The CDR3 extends over 16 amino acids. Trimming took 1 base from V and 6 from J, leaving 18 bases between them. Germline CDR1 reads MGHRA; CDR2 reads YSYEKL. The DNA for the CDR3 is TGCGCCAGCAGCCAAGGCCTCAGTCCAATGAGTAAGACCCAGTACTTC. It yields the protein CASSQGLSPMSKTQYF.

This rearrangement joins TRBV18 to TRBJ1-2; tentative D call: TRBD1 (5 bases). Germline CDR1 KGHSH, CDR2 LQKENI. Deletions cut 8 bases from V and 4 bases from J, with 29 bases between. CDR3 length: 18 residues. The DNA for the CDR3 is TGTGCCAGCACATCCTGGGACGAATCTTATAACCTTATCTATGGCTACACCTTC. It translates to CASTSWDESYNLIYGYTF.

This clonotype was seen at least ten times. This rearrangement joins TRBV7-6 to TRBJ1-1; no definite D call. CDR1 is SGHVS and CDR2 is FNYEAQ in the germline V gene. V lost 2 bases, J lost 4 bases, and 11 bases lay in between. The CDR3 loop spans 14 amino acids. CDR3 bases: TGTGCCAGCAGCTTAACCAGTGTGGGCACTGAAGCTTTCTTT. Its protein product is CASSLTSVGTEAFF.

V usage is TRBV7-3 and J usage is TRBJ2-1, with TRBD2 as a possible D gene (5 bases). V was trimmed by 0 bases and J by 2 bases, leaving 5 bases between them. This CDR3 region has 14 residues. From germline, CDR1 is SGHTA and CDR2 FQGTGA. The CDR3 is CASSLTSAYNEQFF. CDR3 DNA: TGTGCCAGCAGCTTAACTAGCGCCTACAATGAGCAGTTCTTC.

This clonotype showed up many times. V gene TRBV4-2 combines with J gene TRBJ1-1; the D is unclear. This CDR3 contains 16 residues. With 0 bases removed from V and 0 bases from J, the gap between germline ends came to 11 bases. Per germline, CDR1 LGHNA and CDR2 YNFKEQ. DNA for the CDR3: TGTGCCAGCAGCCAAGAGCCAGTAACCATGAACACTGAAGCTTTCTTT. As protein: CASSQEPVTMNTEAFF.

This clonotype was picked up a small number of times. The chain recombines TRBV9 with TRBJ2-2; 7 bases are a match to TRBD1. This CDR3 comprises 16 residues. The germline V gene has CDR1 SGDLS and CDR2 YYNGEE. V lost 0 bases, J lost 2 bases, and 4 bases stayed unmatched. CDR3 DNA sequence: TGTGCCAGCAGCGTAGATGGGACAGTCAACACCGGGGAGCTGTTTTTT. As protein: CASSVDGTVNTGELFF.

The sample holds many counts of this clonotype. The chain is built from TRBV19 and TRBJ1-5, with TRBD1 matching over 12 bases. Trimming removed 6 bases from V and 5 bases from J; junction bases left unmatched: 8. This CDR3 contains 16 residues. Germline-derived CDR1 and CDR2 are LNHDA and SQIVND (reference sequence). The CDR3 loop is CASSNRDRGRDQPQHF. The CDR3 nucleotides are TGTGCCAGTAGCAACCGGGACAGGGGGCGTGATCAGCCCCAGCATTTT.

At least ten counts were recorded for this clonotype. A junction end diverges from the germline sequence, so it may reflect a read error. The chain couples TRBV5-1 to TRBJ2-2; the match to TRBD1 covers 9 bases. CDR3 size: 16 residues. Looked up from germline, CDR1 is SGHRS and CDR2 is YFSETQ. The CDR3 DNA is TGCGCCAGCAGCCAACCGGGACAGGGCCACACCGGAGAGCTGTTTTTT. This codes for CASSQPGQGHTGELFF. The full variable domain, completed using reference TRBV5-1 and TRBJ2-2, is KAGVTQTPRYLIKTRGQQVTLSCSPISGHRSVSWYQQTPGQGLQFLFEYFSETQRNKGNFPGRFSGRQFSNSRSEMNVSTLELGDSALYLCASSQPGQGHTGELFFGEGSRLTVL.

In this sample, this clonotype turned up many times. V usage is TRBV12-3 or TRBV12-4 and J usage is TRBJ2-3; the D gene could be TRBD1 or TRBD2 (5 bases each). The CDR3 covers 12 residues. V lost 10 bases and J lost 1, with 9 bases in between. The CDR3 sequence is CATRDGTDTQYF. DNA for the CDR3: TGTGCCACCAGGGACGGCACAGATACGCAGTATTTT.

This clonotype has just a few counts. The V gene is TRBV7-9, the J gene TRBJ2-2; perhaps TRBD1 as D (6 bases). The V and J ends lost 7 bases and 0 bases respectively, with 9 bases between them. Per the germline V gene, CDR1 is SEHNR and CDR2 is FQNEAQ (reference sequence). The CDR3 is 14 residues long. CDR3 bases: TGTGCCAGCATCTGGACAGCGAACACCGGGGAGCTGTTTTTT. This translates into CASIWTANTGELFF.